Only a few counts were recorded for the clone carrying this T cell receptor (beta chain). Its antigen is undetermined. The entry originates in a study of beta chain features in type 1 diabetes. Study-level findings and limits: For Type 1 diabetes patients, all four CD4+ subsets carried TCRB CDR3s that were moderately but significantly shorter.

All of the isolated RNA was reverse transcribed, so expressed TCRB transcripts were sequenced. Libraries were prepared by immunoSEQ multiplex PCR; TCRdb keeps only in-frame clonotypes and omits some of them. Here the sample spans 400,000 or so clones, about 10% being singletons. The CDR3 extends over 14 amino acids. In germline, CDR1 is MNHEY, CDR2 SMNVEV (reference sequence). V shed 3 bases and J shed 2 bases, with 7 bases lying between them. The sample was central memory CD4+ T cells from blood. The sequence derives from a man aged 30 to 39 with type 1 diabetes. The chain joins TRBV27 to TRBJ2-2; D not certain. CDR3 protein: CASSFTENTGELFF. CDR3 bases: TGTGCCAGCAGTTTCACAGAAAACACCGGGGAGCTGTTTTTT.